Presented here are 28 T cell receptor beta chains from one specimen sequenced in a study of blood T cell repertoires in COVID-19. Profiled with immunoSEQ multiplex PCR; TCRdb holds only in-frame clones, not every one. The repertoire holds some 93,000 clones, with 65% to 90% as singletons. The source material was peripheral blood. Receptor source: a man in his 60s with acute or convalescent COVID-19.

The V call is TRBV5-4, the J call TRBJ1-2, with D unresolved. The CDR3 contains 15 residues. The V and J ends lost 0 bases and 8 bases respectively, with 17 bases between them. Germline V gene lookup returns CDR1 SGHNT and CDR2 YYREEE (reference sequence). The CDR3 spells CASSLAGRQVEGYTF. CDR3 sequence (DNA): TGTGCCAGCAGCTTGGCGGGGAGGCAAGTGGAGGGCTACACCTTC.

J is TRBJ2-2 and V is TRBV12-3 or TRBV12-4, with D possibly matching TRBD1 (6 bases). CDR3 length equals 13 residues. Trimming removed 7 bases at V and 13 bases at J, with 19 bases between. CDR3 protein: CASTPLVGARLFF. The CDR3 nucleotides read TGTGCCAGCACCCCTTTGGTGGGGGCAAGGCTGTTTTTT.

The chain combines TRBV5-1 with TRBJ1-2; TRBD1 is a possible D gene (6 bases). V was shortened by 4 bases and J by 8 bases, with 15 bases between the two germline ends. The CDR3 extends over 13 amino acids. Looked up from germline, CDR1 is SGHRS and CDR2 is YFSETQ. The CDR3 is CASSPTGFEGYTF. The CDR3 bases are TGCGCCAGCAGCCCGACAGGTTTTGAAGGCTACACCTTC.

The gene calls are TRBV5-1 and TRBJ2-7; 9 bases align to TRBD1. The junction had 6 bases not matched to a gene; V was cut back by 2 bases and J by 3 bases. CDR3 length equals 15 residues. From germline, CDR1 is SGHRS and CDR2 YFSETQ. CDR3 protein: CASSFRGDRDYEQYF. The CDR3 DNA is TGCGCCAGCAGCTTTCGTGGGGACAGGGACTACGAGCAGTACTTC.

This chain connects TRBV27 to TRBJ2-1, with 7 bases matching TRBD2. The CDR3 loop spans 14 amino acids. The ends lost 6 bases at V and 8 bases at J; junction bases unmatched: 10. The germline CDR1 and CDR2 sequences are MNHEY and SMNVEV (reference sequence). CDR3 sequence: CASSPAAGVDEQFF. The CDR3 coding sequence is TGTGCCAGCAGCCCGGCGGCGGGAGTAGATGAGCAGTTCTTC.

The CDR3 region has the DNA TGTGCCAGCAGCCCGAAGGCGGGTGGTAGCACAGATACGCAGTATTTT. Residues: CASSPKAGGSTDTQYF. The rearrangement links TRBV9 to TRBJ2-3, with D tentatively TRBD2 (5 bases). This CDR3 is built from 16 residues. CDR1 and CDR2 (germline): SGDLS, YYNGEE. Trimming cost V 4 bases and J 0 bases, with 15 bases left between them. Drawing the rest from reference TRBV9 and TRBJ2-3, the complete variable domain is DSGVTQTPKHLITATGQRVTLRCSPRSGDLSVYWYQQSLDQGLQFLIQYYNGEERAKGNILERFSAQQFPDLHSELNLSSLELGDSALYFCASSPKAGGSTDTQYFGPGTRLTVL.

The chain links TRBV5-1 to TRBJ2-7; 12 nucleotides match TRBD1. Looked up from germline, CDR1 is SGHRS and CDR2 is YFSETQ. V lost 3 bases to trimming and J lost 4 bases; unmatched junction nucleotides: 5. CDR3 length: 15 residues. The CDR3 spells CASSSWDRGRYEQYF. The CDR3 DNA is TGCGCCAGCAGCTCCTGGGACAGGGGGCGGTACGAGCAGTACTTC.

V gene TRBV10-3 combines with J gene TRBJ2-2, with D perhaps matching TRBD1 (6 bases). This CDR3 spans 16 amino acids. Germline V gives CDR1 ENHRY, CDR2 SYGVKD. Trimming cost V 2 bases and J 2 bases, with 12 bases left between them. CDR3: CAISETRDKNTGELFF. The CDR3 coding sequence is TGTGCCATCAGTGAGACCCGGGACAAAAACACCGGGGAGCTGTTTTTT.

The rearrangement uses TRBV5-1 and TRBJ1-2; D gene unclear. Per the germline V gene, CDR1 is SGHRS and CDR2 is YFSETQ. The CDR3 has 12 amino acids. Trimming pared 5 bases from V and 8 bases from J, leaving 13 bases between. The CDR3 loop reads CASSPVGSGYTF. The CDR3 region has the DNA TGCGCCAGCAGTCCCGTTGGTAGCGGCTACACCTTC. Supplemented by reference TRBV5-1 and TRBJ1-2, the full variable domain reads KAGVTQTPRYLIKTRGQQVTLSCSPISGHRSVSWYQQTPGQGLQFLFEYFSETQRNKGNFPGRFSGRQFSNSRSEMNVSTLELGDSALYLCASSPVGSGYTFGSGTRLTVV.

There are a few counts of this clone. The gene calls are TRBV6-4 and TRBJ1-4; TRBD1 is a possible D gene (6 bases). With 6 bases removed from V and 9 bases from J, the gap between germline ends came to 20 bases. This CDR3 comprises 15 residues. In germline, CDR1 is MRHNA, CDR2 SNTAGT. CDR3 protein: CASRALQGQLKKLFF. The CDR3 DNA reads TGTGCCAGCAGAGCGCTACAGGGCCAACTAAAAAAACTGTTTTTT.

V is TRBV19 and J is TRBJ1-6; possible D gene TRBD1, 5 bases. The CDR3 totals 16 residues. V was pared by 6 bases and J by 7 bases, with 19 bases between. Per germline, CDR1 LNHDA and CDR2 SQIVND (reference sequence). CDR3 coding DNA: TGTGCCAGTAGAAATTTAGGGGCCCGGACGAATTCACCCCTCCACTTT. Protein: CASRNLGARTNSPLHF. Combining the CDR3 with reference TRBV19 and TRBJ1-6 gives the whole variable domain DGGITQSPKYLFRKEGQNVTLSCEQNLNHDAMYWYRQDPGQGLRLIYYSQIVNDFQKGDIAEGYSVSREKKESFPLTVTSAQKNPTAFYLCASRNLGARTNSPLHFGNGTRLTVT.

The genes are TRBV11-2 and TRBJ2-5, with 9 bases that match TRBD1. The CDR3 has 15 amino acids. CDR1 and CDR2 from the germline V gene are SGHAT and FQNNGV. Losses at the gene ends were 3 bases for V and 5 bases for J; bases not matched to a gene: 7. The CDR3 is CASSFNRGQGETQYF. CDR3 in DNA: TGTGCCAGCAGCTTTAACAGGGGGCAGGGGGAGACCCAGTACTTC.

This CDR3 is CASTHGGTGAAEAFF. The CDR3 nucleotides read TGTGCCAGTACTCATGGAGGGACAGGGGCTGCTGAAGCTTTCTTT. The chain links TRBV19 to TRBJ1-1, with TRBD1 matching 10 bases. CDR1 and CDR2 from the germline V gene are LNHDA and SQIVND (reference sequence). The CDR3 is 15 residues long. J was trimmed by 6 bases and V by 7 bases; bases with no gene match: 11.

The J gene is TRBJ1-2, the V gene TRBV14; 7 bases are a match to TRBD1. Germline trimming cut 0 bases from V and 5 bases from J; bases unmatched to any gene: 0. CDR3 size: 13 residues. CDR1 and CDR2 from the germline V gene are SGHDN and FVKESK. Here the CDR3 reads CASSQDRGYGYTF. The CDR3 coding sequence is TGTGCCAGCAGCCAAGACAGGGGGTATGGCTACACCTTC.

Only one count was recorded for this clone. DNA for the CDR3: TGCAGCGTTGCGTCTGGGGCGGCAGCCTACAATGAGCAGTTCTTC. Translation gives CSVASGAAAYNEQFF. This chain links TRBV29-1 with TRBJ2-1, with TRBD1 as a possible D gene (5 bases). The V gene's germline CDR1 is SQVTM and CDR2 ANQGSEA. V was clipped by 4 bases and J by 2 bases, with 15 bases between them. The length of the CDR3 is 15 residues.

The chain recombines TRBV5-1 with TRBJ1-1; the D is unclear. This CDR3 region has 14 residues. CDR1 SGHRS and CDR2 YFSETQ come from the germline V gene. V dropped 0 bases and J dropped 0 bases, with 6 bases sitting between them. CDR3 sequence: CASSLAGMNTEAFF. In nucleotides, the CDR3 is TGCGCCAGCAGCTTGGCGGGGATGAACACTGAAGCTTTCTTT.

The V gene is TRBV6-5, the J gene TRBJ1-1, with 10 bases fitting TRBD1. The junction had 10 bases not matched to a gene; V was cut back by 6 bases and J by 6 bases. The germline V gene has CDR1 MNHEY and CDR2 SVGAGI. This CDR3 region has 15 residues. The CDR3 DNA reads TGTGCCAGCAGCTTGACAGGGGGCGGGCGGGCTGAAGCTTTCTTT. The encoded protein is CASSLTGGGRAEAFF.

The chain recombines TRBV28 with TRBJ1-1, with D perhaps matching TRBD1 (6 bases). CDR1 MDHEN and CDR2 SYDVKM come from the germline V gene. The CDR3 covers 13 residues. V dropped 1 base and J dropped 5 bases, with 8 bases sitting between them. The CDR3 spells CASSLLGATEAFF. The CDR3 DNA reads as TGTGCCAGCAGTTTATTGGGGGCGACTGAAGCTTTCTTT.

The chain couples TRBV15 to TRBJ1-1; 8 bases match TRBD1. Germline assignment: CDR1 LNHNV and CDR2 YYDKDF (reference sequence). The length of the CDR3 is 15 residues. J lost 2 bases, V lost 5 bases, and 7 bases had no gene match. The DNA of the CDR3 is TGTGCCACCAGCGGACGACAGGGGCTAAACACTGAAGCTTTCTTT. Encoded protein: CATSGRQGLNTEAFF.

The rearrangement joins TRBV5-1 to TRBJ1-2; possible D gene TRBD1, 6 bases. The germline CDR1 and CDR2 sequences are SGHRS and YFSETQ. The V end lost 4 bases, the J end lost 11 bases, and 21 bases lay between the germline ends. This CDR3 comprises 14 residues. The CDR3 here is CASSDETGRAKYTF. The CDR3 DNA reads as TGCGCCAGCAGCGATGAGACAGGAAGGGCGAAATACACCTTC.

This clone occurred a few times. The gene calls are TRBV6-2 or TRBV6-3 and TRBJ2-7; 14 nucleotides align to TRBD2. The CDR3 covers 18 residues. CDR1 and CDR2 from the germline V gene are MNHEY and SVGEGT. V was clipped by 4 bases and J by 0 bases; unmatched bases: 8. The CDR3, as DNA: TGTGCCAGCAGTTCCGGACTAGCGGGGGGCCGCCTCTCCTACGAGCAGTACTTC. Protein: CASSSGLAGGRLSYEQYF.

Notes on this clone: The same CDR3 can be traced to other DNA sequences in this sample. This CDR3 reads CASRRTGETNEKLFF. For the CDR3, the DNA is TGTGCCAGCAGAAGGACAGGGGAAACTAATGAAAAACTGTTTTTT. V usage is TRBV2 and J usage is TRBJ1-4, with 9 bases lining up with TRBD1. Germline CDR1 and CDR2: SNHLY and FYNNEI. V trimming: 6 bases; J trimming: 1 base; junction bases outside the gene matches: 3. The CDR3 consists of 15 residues.

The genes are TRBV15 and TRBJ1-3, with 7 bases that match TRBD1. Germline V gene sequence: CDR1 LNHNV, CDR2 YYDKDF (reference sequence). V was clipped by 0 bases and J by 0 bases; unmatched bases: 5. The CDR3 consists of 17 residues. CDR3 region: CATSRDLNRGSGNTIYF. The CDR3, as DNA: TGTGCCACCAGCAGAGATCTGAACAGGGGCTCTGGAAACACCATATATTTT.

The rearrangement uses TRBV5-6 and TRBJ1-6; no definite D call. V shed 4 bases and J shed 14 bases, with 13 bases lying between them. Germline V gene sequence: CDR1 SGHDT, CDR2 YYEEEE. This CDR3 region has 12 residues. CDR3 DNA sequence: TGTGCCAGCAGCGCCGGTGAGGGAGCCCTCCACTTT. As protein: CASSAGEGALHF.

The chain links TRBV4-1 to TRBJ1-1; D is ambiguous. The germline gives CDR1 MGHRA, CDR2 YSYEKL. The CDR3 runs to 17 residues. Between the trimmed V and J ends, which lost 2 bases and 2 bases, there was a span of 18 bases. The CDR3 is CASSQTEAAPLNTEAFF. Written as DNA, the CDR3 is TGCGCCAGCAGCCAAACGGAGGCAGCTCCACTAAACACTGAAGCTTTCTTT.

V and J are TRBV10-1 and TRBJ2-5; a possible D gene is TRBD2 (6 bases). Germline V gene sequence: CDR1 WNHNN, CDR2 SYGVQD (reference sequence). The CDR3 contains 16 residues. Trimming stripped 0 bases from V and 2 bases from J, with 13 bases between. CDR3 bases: TGCGCCAGCAGTGAGTCGGGAGGAACGGGGCAAGAGACCCAGTACTTC. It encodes CASSESGGTGQETQYF.

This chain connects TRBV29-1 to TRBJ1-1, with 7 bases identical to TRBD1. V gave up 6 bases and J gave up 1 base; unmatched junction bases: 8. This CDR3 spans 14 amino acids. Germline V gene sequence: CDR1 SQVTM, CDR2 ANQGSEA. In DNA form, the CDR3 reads TGCAGCGTCTTCGGGACAGAGGGGAACACTGAAGCTTTCTTT. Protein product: CSVFGTEGNTEAFF.

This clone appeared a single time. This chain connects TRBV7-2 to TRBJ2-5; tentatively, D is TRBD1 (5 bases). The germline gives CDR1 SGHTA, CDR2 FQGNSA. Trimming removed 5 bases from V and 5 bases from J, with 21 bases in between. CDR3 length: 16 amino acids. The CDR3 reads CASSKTVTLFLETQYF. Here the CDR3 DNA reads TGTGCCAGCAGCAAGACAGTGACCCTCTTTTTGGAGACCCAGTACTTC.